The T cell receptor (beta chain) under discussion was sequenced for a study of CD8 T cells in ankylosing spondylitis. V was cut by 0 bases and J by 3 bases, with 12 bases left in between. The CDR3 has 16 residues. The V gene's germline CDR1 is SGDLS and CDR2 YYNGEE. MiXCR, applied by TCRdb to the 5' RACE reads, yields one record per CDR3 protein. The sample yields 40,000 to 50,000 distinct CDR3 sequences, 2.7% seen once. At least ten counts were recorded for this clonotype. The rearrangement joins TRBV9 to TRBJ2-2; a possible D gene is TRBD2 (6 bases). The clonotype originates from a male donor with ankylosing spondylitis or in good health (not recorded which). The sample taken for sequencing was blood, either unsorted or a sorted T cell fraction (not recorded which). DNA for the CDR3: TGTGCCAGCAGCGTAGGGGGTAGCGGCTACACCGGGGAGCTGTTTTTT. Protein sequence: CASSVGGSGYTGELFF.